The clone carrying this T cell receptor beta chain appeared a few times. The data are from a study of TIL therapy for anti-PD-1-resistant metastatic lung cancer. Study-wide context: Patients had a median age of about 55 years (range roughly 35-85). Median tumor mutation burden was about 1.5 mutations per megabase.

The libraries were made with immunoSEQ v3. Sequencing depth was around 2 million read pairs for survey level, about 5-6.5 million for deep. Assay used: immunoSEQ multiplex PCR; TCRdb lists only in-frame clones, some missing. The sample consists of around 50,000 clones, more than 60% of them appearing once. Documented time point: pre-treatment sample, taken before nivolumab and TIL therapy. Sequencing was performed on blood, taken at baseline. This receptor was obtained from a person between 30 and 79 years old with non-small cell lung cancer.

CDR3 in amino acids: CASSPGGYNEQFF. CDR3 in DNA: TGCGCCAGCAGCCCAGGGGGGTACAATGAGCAGTTCTTC. The rearrangement links TRBV5-1 to TRBJ2-1; possible D gene TRBD1, 7 bases. Germline CDR1 reads SGHRS; CDR2 reads YFSETQ. Trimming shortened V by 4 bases and J by 4 bases, and 9 bases separated the two germline ends. This CDR3 is built from 13 residues.